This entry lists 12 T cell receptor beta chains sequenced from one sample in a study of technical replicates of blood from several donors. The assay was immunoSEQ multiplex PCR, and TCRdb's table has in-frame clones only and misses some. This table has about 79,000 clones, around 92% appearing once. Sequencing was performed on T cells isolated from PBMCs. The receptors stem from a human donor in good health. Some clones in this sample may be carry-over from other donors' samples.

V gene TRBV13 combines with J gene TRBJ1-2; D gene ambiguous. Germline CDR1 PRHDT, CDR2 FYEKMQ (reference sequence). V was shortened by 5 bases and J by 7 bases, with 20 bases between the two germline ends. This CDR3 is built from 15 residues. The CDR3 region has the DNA TGTGCCAGCAGCGCGCCAGGACTGCCTCCCCTTGGCTACACCTTC. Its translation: CASSAPGLPPLGYTF. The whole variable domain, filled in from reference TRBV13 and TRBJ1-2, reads AAGVIQSPRHLIKEKRETATLKCYPIPRHDTVYWYQQGPGQDPQFLISFYEKMQSDKGSIPDRFSAQQFSDYHSELNMSSLELGDSALYFCASSAPGLPPLGYTFGSGTRLTVV.

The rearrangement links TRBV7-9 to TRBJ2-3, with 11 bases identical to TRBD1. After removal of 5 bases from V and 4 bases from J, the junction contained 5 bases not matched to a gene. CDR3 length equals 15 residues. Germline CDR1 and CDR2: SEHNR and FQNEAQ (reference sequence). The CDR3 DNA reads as TGTGCCAGCAGCACGGGACAGGGGGATGCAGATACGCAGTATTTT. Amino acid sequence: CASSTGQGDADTQYF.

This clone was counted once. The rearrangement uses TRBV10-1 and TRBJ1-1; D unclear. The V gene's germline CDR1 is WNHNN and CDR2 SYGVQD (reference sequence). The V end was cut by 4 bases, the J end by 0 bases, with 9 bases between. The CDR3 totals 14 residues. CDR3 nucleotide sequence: TGCGCCAGCAGTGGAACAGCTATGAACACTGAAGCTTTCTTT. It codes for CASSGTAMNTEAFF.

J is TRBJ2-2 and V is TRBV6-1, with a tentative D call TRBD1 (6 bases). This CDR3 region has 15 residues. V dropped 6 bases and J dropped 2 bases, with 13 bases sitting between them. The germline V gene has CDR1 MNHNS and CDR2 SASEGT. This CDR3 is CASRQGTTNTGELFF. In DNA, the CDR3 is TGTGCCAGCAGACAGGGAACTACCAACACCGGGGAGCTGTTTTTT.

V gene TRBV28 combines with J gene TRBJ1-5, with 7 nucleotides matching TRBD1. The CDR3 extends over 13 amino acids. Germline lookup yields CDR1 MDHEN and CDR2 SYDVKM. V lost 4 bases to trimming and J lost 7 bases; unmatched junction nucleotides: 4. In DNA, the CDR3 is TGTGCCAGCAGTTCCGGACAGGCCCAGCCCCAGCATTTT. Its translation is CASSSGQAQPQHF.

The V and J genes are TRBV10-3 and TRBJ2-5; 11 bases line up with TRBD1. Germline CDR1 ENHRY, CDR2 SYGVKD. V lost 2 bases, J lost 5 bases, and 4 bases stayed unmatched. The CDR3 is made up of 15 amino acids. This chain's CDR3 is CAISEGQGAVETQYF. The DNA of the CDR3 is TGTGCCATCAGTGAGGGACAGGGGGCAGTCGAGACCCAGTACTTC.

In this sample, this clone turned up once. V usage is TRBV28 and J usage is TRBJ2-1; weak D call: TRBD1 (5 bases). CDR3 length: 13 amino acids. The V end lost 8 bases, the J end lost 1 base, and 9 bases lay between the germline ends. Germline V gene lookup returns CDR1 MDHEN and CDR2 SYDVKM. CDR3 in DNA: TGTGCCAGCTCAAAGGGGTCCTACAATGAGCAGTTCTTC. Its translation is CASSKGSYNEQFF.

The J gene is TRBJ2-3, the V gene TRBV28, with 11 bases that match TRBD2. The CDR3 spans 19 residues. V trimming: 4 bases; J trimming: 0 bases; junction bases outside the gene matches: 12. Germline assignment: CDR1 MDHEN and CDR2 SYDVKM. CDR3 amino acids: CASSSLGSGRETSTDTQYF. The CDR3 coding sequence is TGTGCCAGCAGTTCCCTCGGTAGCGGGAGGGAAACTAGCACAGATACGCAGTATTTT.

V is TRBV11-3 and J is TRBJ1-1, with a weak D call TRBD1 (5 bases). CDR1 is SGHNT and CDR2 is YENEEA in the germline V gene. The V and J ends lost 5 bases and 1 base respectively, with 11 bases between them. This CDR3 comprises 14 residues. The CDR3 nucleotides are TGTGCCAGCAGCCGTAAGACAGAGAACACTGAAGCTTTCTTT. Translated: CASSRKTENTEAFF.

CDR3 loop: CASGLYPGGLAGVTWVAGELFF. Here the CDR3 DNA reads TGTGCTAGTGGTTTGTACCCCGGGGGACTAGCGGGAGTTACGTGGGTAGCCGGGGAGCTGTTTTTT. The V call is TRBV12-5, the J call TRBJ2-2; the match to TRBD2 covers 14 bases. Trimming took 2 bases from V and 6 from J; bases not matched to a gene: 20. There are 22 residues in the CDR3. The germline V gene has CDR1 LGHNT and CDR2 FRNRAP.

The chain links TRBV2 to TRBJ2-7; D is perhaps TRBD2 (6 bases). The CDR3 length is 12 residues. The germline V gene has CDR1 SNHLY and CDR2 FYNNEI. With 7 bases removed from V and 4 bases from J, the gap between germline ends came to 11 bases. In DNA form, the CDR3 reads TGTGCCAGCATGGAGGGAGCTTACGAGCAGTACTTC. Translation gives CASMEGAYEQYF.

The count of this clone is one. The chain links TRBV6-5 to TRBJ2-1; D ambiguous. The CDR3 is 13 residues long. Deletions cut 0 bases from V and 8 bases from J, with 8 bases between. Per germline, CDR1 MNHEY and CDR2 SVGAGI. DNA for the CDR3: TGTGCCAGCAGTTACTCGTTCCTTGATGAGCAGTTCTTC. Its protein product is CASSYSFLDEQFF.